This TCR beta chain was captured by sequencing in a study of cytomegalovirus exposure and HLA in healthy donors. Broader study findings: Specificity for CMV antigens was confirmed in vitro for a few of the CMV-associated chains.

CDR1 SGHTA and CDR2 FQGNSA come from the germline V gene. The V segment lost 4 bases and the J segment 7 bases; nucleotides outside the gene matches: 13. There are 17 residues in the CDR3. Turning to this clone: Its antigen is unidentified.

Vbeta (60) and Jbeta (13) primers were used in the PCR. Assay: immunoSEQ multiplex PCR; the TCRdb copy retains only in-frame clones and omits some. Among around 150,000 clones, 80% to 85% were seen once, and the ten largest hold over 0.85%. Sequencing was carried out using PBMCs. The V gene is TRBV7-2, the J gene TRBJ2-1, with 10 bases identical to TRBD2. The sequence was obtained from a girl aged 2 to 10 in good health and CMV-seropositive. The CDR3 region is CASSSGRAGGPSNEQFF. CDR3 DNA sequence: TGTGCCAGCAGCTCCGGACGAGCGGGAGGGCCTAGTAATGAGCAGTTCTTC.